The clone carrying this T cell receptor beta chain was observed a handful of times. Its antigen is undetermined. A single base separates this from a much larger clone, so it may be a read error. Time point defined: newly diagnosed GD, antithyroid drugs for less than 3 months. Preparation of the TCR library used RNA extracted from PBMCs. Relying on iRepertoire HTBI primers and Arm-PCR of CDR3 regions, the team built TCR beta libraries. TCRdb fed the multiplex PCR reads into MiXCR, producing one record per CDR3 protein. The sample gives 520,000 or so distinct CDR3 sequences, approximately 12% of which show up once; approximately 9.6% is in the top ten. The V gene's germline CDR1 is SGHRS and CDR2 YFSETQ. Trimming took 4 bases from V and 2 from J; bases not matched to a gene: 10. There are 17 residues in the CDR3. The record originates from a study of regulatory T cells in long-lasting Graves disease. Findings and limits, study-wide: Few sampled subjects may have lowered accuracy.

The same data also went into a second study, on T cells in Graves' hyperthyroidism and ophthalmopathy. That paper notes: Uncontrolled infection, other autoimmune disease, pregnancy and lactation each barred patients from inclusion. The TCR CDR3 was amplified in a first-round RT-PCR using the HTBI primer set. Most thyroid clonotypes expanded above 0.001 appeared in blood too.

The specimen was peripheral blood mononuclear cells (PBMCs), collected at new diagnosis, from a patient treated with antithyroid drugs. The chain uses TRBV5-1 and TRBJ2-7; 12 bases fit TRBD1. The sequence came from a woman aged 30 to 39 with Graves disease. DNA for the CDR3: TGCGCCAGCAGCCCCGGGACAGGGGGCTGGAGCCCCTACGAGCAGTACTTC. It specifies CASSPGTGGWSPYEQYF.